This TCR beta chain derives from a study of CD8 T cells in Susac syndrome. The authors carried out high-throughput sequencing of TCR beta. They applied it to CD8+ and CD4+ T cells obtained from blood. The study's findings and limits: The CD4+ T cell repertoire of patients with Susac syndrome showed no detectable clonal expansion.

Trimming cost V 4 bases and J 2 bases, with 5 bases left between them. CDR1 is MGHRA, CDR2 YSYEKL, per germline. This CDR3 spans 12 amino acids. cDNA came from roughly 0.47 to 1 ug RNA primed by random hexamers. Amplification of TCR beta CDR3 used immunoSEQ multiplex PCR across 54 Vbeta and 13 Jbeta. TCRdb reprocessed the immunoSEQ multiplex PCR reads with MiXCR, giving one entry per CDR3 protein. The sample lists under 200,000 distinct CDR3 sequences, 95% occurring once. In regard to this clonotype: Its antigen is not known.

The sequence came from a human donor with Susac syndrome. The chain has TRBV4-1 and TRBJ2-5; D gene ambiguous. Specimen: CD4+ T cells from PBMCs. The CDR3 coding sequence is TGCGCCAGCAGCCGTCCTCAAGAGACCCAGTACTTC. This sequence encodes CASSRPQETQYF.